The 14 T cell receptor beta chains below were found in one sample sequenced in a study of blood T cell repertoires in COVID-19. Assay used: immunoSEQ multiplex PCR; TCRdb lists only in-frame clones, some missing. Of about 170,000 clones in the sample, around nine tenths were seen once. The sequenced sample consisted of peripheral blood. The receptors here all came from an elderly woman with COVID-19, enrolled during active disease.

The chain joins TRBV20-1 to TRBJ2-5; tentatively, D is TRBD2 (6 bases). The CDR3 contains 11 residues. The V and J ends lost 3 bases and 7 bases respectively, with 9 bases between them. Germline CDR1 DFQATT, CDR2 SNEGSKA (reference sequence). CDR3 sequence (DNA): TGCAGTGCTAGGGAGGGTGGGACCCAGTACTTC. The encoded protein is CSAREGGTQYF.

The V gene is TRBV12-3 or TRBV12-4, the J gene TRBJ2-2; D perhaps matches TRBD2 (5 bases). Trimming removed 6 bases at V and 8 bases at J, with 13 bases between. The CDR3 loop spans 13 amino acids. CDR3 loop: CASSRGWGGELFF. Here the CDR3 DNA reads TGTGCCAGCAGCCGAGGGTGGGGAGGGGAGCTGTTTTTT.

This CDR3 reads CASSEAGGRVNSNYGYTF. In nucleotides, the CDR3 is TGTGCCAGCAGTGAAGCAGGGGGCAGGGTGAACTCTAACTATGGCTACACCTTC. The chain joins TRBV2 to TRBJ1-2; 7 nucleotides line up with TRBD1. V lost 0 bases, J lost 0 bases, and 10 bases stayed unmatched. There are 18 residues in the CDR3. Germline CDR1 reads SNHLY; CDR2 reads FYNNEI.

The gene calls are TRBV4-1 and TRBJ2-7; 11 positions match TRBD2. The CDR3 spans 16 residues. Unmatched junction bases numbered 8, after V lost 4 bases and J lost 3 bases. The germline V gene has CDR1 MGHRA and CDR2 YSYEKL. The CDR3 nucleotides read TGCGCCAGCAGCCCTAGATTAGCGGGAGGGGTCTACGAGCAGTACTTC. As protein: CASSPRLAGGVYEQYF.

V usage is TRBV7-6 and J usage is TRBJ2-7, with unresolved D. Germline V CDR1 and CDR2: SGHVS, FNYEAQ. The V gene lost 5 bases and the J gene lost 3 bases, with 23 bases spanning the gap. The CDR3 is 17 amino acids. Here the CDR3 DNA reads TGTGCCAGCAGCGCCCTCCCCTTGCGTGATTCCTTCTACGAGCAGTACTTC. Its protein product is CASSALPLRDSFYEQYF.

CDR3 residues: CASSPSSTVRSEQFF. The CDR3 DNA reads TGTGCCAGCAGCCCCTCGTCGACAGTTCGAAGTGAGCAGTTCTTC. V and J are TRBV9 and TRBJ2-1, with D tentatively TRBD1 (5 bases). The V gene's germline CDR1 is SGDLS and CDR2 YYNGEE. The CDR3 has 15 amino acids. V dropped 4 bases and J dropped 9 bases, with 20 bases sitting between them.

V usage is TRBV5-4 and J usage is TRBJ2-5; 7 bases map to TRBD2. Germline V lookup: CDR1 SGHNT, CDR2 YYREEE (reference sequence). V shed 4 bases, J shed 5 bases, and the junction held 5 bases outside the gene matches. The CDR3 contains 13 residues. CDR3 nucleotides: TGTGCCAGCAGCCCGGTGGGGGGGGAGACCCAGTACTTC. This codes for CASSPVGGETQYF. Supplemented by reference TRBV5-4 and TRBJ2-5, the full variable domain reads ETGVTQSPTHLIKTRGQQVTLRCSSQSGHNTVSWYQQALGQGPQFIFQYYREEENGRGNFPPRFSGLQFPNYSSELNVNALELDDSALYLCASSPVGGETQYFGPGTRLLVL.

V is TRBV6-5 and J is TRBJ1-5, with 8 positions matching TRBD1. This CDR3 contains 15 residues. The ends lost 6 bases at V and 10 bases at J; junction bases unmatched: 14. The germline V gene has CDR1 MNHEY and CDR2 SVGAGI. The CDR3 sequence: CASSTGTGSSGPQHF. The DNA of the CDR3 is TGTGCCAGCAGCACCGGGACAGGATCTTCGGGTCCCCAGCATTTT.

The table lists this clone with a few counts. The same CDR3 is also encoded by other DNA sequences in this sample. This chain connects TRBV6-6 to TRBJ2-7; D call uncertain. Germline V gives CDR1 MNHNY, CDR2 SVGAGI (reference sequence). Between the trimmed V and J ends, which lost 5 bases and 0 bases, there was a span of 8 bases. The CDR3 totals 13 residues. The chain's CDR3 is CASSTPSSYEQYF. The CDR3 DNA follows: TGTGCCAGCAGTACCCCGAGCTCCTACGAGCAGTACTTC.

The chain couples TRBV9 to TRBJ2-2; 9 bases map to TRBD1. Trimming removed 4 bases from V and 3 bases from J; junction bases left unmatched: 4. This CDR3 spans 15 amino acids. CDR1 is SGDLS, CDR2 YYNGEE, per germline. This CDR3 is CASSSGQGHTGELFF. The CDR3 DNA is TGTGCCAGCAGCTCGGGACAGGGACACACCGGGGAGCTGTTTTTT.

The CDR3 loop reads CASSQDVGILATEQFF. CDR3 sequence (DNA): TGCGCCAGCAGCCAAGATGTGGGGATACTAGCGACTGAGCAGTTCTTC. This rearrangement joins TRBV4-3 to TRBJ2-1; the match to TRBD2 covers 7 bases. CDR3 length: 16 amino acids. The germline CDR1 and CDR2 sequences are LGHNA and YSLEER. The ends lost 0 bases at V and 9 bases at J; junction bases unmatched: 11.

The gene calls are TRBV15 and TRBJ1-1; no firm D call. Trimming removed 0 bases at V and 0 bases at J, with 5 bases between. This CDR3 is 14 amino acids long. Germline values: CDR1 LNHNV, CDR2 YYDKDF (reference sequence). CDR3 in amino acids: CATSRDEVNTEAFF. The CDR3 bases are TGTGCCACCAGCAGAGACGAGGTGAACACTGAAGCTTTCTTT.

As regards this clone: Other DNA sequences in the sample encode the same CDR3. The rearrangement links TRBV18 to TRBJ2-1; a possible D gene is TRBD2 (5 bases). The CDR3 length is 13 residues. The ends were cut back, 2 bases at V and 8 bases at J, with 10 bases in the middle. Germline V CDR1 and CDR2: KGHSH, LQKENI. CDR3 region: CASSPRGIDEQFF. CDR3 nucleotide sequence: TGTGCCAGCTCACCAAGAGGGATCGATGAGCAGTTCTTC.

The chain carries TRBV28 and TRBJ2-7; TRBD1 is a possible D gene (5 bases). Trimming stripped 6 bases from V and 3 bases from J, with 15 bases between. CDR3 length: 14 residues. Germline V gene lookup returns CDR1 MDHEN and CDR2 SYDVKM. CDR3 bases: TGTGCCAGCAGGGGCCTGGGGCAACTCTACGAGCAGTACTTC. Protein: CASRGLGQLYEQYF.